What follows are 9 T cell receptor beta chains derived from one specimen sequenced in a study of blood T cell repertoires in COVID-19. The repertoire was sequenced with immunoSEQ multiplex PCR; TCRdb's copy has only in-frame clones and lacks some. The table records hundreds of thousands of clones, around 90% of them present only once. The source material was PBMCs or T cells enriched from blood (not recorded which). The receptors come from a man between 60 and 70 years old who had recovered from COVID-19.

The chain carries TRBV10-1 and TRBJ2-7, with D perhaps matching TRBD1 (5 bases). CDR3 length: 14 residues. Germline CDR1 and CDR2: WNHNN and SYGVQD (reference sequence). V was shortened by 0 bases and J by 7 bases, with 13 bases between the two germline ends. The CDR3 spells CASSESKGSKEQYF. DNA of the CDR3: TGCGCCAGCAGTGAGTCGAAGGGGTCCAAGGAGCAGTACTTC.

The rearrangement uses TRBV7-2 and TRBJ2-3; D gene ambiguous. The CDR3 extends over 13 amino acids. CDR1 and CDR2 from the germline V gene are SGHTA and FQGNSA. The V gene lost 1 base and the J gene lost 3 bases, with 5 bases spanning the gap. The CDR3, as DNA: TGTGCCAGCAGCTTAGGGGCGACAGATACGCAGTATTTT. Residues: CASSLGATDTQYF. Supplemented by reference TRBV7-2 and TRBJ2-3, the full variable domain reads GAGVSQSPSNKVTEKGKDVELRCDPISGHTALYWYRQSLGQGLEFLIYFQGNSAPDKSGLPSDRFSAERTGGSVSTLTIQRTQQEDSAVYLCASSLGATDTQYFGPGTRLTVL.

This chain connects TRBV11-3 to TRBJ2-2; 7 positions match TRBD1. There are 14 residues in the CDR3. The germline V gene has CDR1 SGHNT and CDR2 YENEEA. J gave up 6 bases and V 4 bases, and 5 bases lay outside the gene matches. The CDR3 loop reads CASSSPDRPGELFF. CDR3 nucleotides: TGTGCCAGCAGCTCCCCGGACAGGCCCGGGGAGCTGTTTTTT.

CDR3 sequence: CASSLFWTGVNEKLFF. The CDR3 coding sequence is TGTGCCAGCAGCCTATTTTGGACAGGGGTTAATGAAAAACTGTTTTTT. J is TRBJ1-4 and V is TRBV7-2; 9 positions match TRBD1. The ends lost 5 bases at V and 4 bases at J; junction bases unmatched: 8. This CDR3 spans 16 amino acids. Germline-derived CDR1 and CDR2 are SGHTA and FQGNSA.

The rearrangement joins TRBV14 to TRBJ2-5, with D hard to call. Trimming cost V 0 bases and J 5 bases, with 7 bases left between them. This CDR3 comprises 13 residues. The V gene's germline CDR1 is SGHDN and CDR2 FVKESK. CDR3 in amino acids: CASSQDYRETQYF. CDR3 in DNA: TGTGCCAGCAGCCAAGATTATCGGGAGACCCAGTACTTC.

This clone was seen just once. The V call is TRBV6-4, the J call TRBJ2-1; tentative D call: TRBD2 (7 bases). Germline V gene data show CDR1 as MRHNA and CDR2 as SNTAGT. The CDR3 is 15 amino acids. The V end lost 0 bases, the J end lost 4 bases, and 10 bases lay between the germline ends. CDR3 DNA: TGTGCCAGCAGTGACTCGGGGGGGCCTTACAATGAGCAGTTCTTC. The encoded protein is CASSDSGGPYNEQFF.

The rearrangement links TRBV3-1 (or the pseudogene TRBV3-2) to TRBJ2-5, with D possibly being TRBD2 (6 bases). The ends were cut back, 6 bases at V and 0 bases at J, with 23 bases in the middle. Germline lookup yields CDR1 LGHDT and CDR2 YNNKEL (reference sequence). The CDR3 runs 18 residues. The CDR3 region has the DNA TGTGCCAGCAGTCCCCTCGGGACTCCAGCCGGATACCAAGAGACCCAGTACTTC. Amino acids: CASSPLGTPAGYQETQYF.

This clone was counted between two and nine times. The chain joins TRBV19 to TRBJ1-5; TRBD1 matches at 8 bases. Looked up from germline, CDR1 is LNHDA and CDR2 is SQIVND (reference sequence). This CDR3 has 15 residues. Germline trimming cut 8 bases from V and 2 bases from J; bases unmatched to any gene: 8. CDR3 loop: CASSQGARGNQPQHF. CDR3 DNA sequence: TGTGCCAGTTCCCAGGGGGCGAGGGGCAATCAGCCCCAGCATTTT.

This chain links TRBV6-5 with TRBJ2-1, with 12 bases lining up with TRBD2. The V gene end was trimmed by 8 bases and the J gene end by 10 bases; junction bases not matched to a gene: 9. CDR3 size: 14 residues. Germline CDR1 is MNHEY and CDR2 is SVGAGI. The CDR3 nucleotides read TGTGCCAGCTCAAGACTAGCGGGAGTCGGAGAGCAGTTCTTC. This gives the protein CASSRLAGVGEQFF.